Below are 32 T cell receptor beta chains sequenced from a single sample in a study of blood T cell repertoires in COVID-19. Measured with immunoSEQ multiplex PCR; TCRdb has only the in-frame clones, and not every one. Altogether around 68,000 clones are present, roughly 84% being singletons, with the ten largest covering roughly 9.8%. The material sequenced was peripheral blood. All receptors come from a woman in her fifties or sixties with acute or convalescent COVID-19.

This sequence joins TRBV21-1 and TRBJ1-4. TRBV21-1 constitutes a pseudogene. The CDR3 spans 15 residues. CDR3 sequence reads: CASSIGGLRNEKLFF. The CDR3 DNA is TGTGCCAGCAGCATTGGGGGACTGCGGAATGAAAAACTGTTTTTT.

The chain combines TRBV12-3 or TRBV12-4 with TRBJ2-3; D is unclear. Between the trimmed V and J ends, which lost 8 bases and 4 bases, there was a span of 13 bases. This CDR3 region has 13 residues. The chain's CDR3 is CASSLSSADTQYF. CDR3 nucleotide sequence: TGTGCCAGCTCCTTGAGTAGTGCAGATACGCAGTATTTT.

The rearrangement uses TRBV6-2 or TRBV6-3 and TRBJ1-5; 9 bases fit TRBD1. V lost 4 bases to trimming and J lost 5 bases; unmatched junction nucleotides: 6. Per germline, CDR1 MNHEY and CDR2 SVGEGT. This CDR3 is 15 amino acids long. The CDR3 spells CASSSMGQGYQPQHF. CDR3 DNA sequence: TGTGCCAGCAGTTCCATGGGACAGGGCTATCAGCCCCAGCATTTT.

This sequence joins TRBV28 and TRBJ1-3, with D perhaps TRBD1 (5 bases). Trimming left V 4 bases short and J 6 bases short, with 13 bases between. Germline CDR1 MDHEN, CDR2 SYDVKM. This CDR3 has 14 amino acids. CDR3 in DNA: TGTGCCAGCAGTTCCTTTCAGACAGCAAACACCATATATTTT. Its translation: CASSSFQTANTIYF.

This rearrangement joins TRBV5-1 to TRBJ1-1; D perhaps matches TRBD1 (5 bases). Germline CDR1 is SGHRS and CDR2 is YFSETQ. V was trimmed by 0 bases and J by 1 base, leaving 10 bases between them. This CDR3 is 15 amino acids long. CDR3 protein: CASSLDKRGNTEAFF. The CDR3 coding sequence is TGCGCCAGCAGCTTGGATAAAAGGGGGAACACTGAAGCTTTCTTT.

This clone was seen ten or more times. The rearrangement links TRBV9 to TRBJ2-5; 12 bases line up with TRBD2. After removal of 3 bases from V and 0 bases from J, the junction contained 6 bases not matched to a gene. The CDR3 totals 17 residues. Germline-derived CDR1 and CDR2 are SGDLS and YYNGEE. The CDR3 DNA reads TGTGCCAGCAGCGCCCGACTAGCGGGGGAGTACCAAGAGACCCAGTACTTC. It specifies CASSARLAGEYQETQYF.

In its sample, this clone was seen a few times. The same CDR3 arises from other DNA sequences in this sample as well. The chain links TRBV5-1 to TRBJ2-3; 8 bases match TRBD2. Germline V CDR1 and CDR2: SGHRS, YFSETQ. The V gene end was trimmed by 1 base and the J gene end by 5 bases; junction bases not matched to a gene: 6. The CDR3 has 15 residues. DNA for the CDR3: TGCGCCAGCAGCTTGCTAGCGGGTTCGGGAGATACGCAGTATTTT. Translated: CASSLLAGSGDTQYF.

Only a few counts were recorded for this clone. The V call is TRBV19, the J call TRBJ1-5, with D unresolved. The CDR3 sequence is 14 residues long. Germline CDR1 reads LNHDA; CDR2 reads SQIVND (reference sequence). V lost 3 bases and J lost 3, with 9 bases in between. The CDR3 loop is CASSMEQINQPQHF. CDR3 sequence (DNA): TGTGCCAGTAGTATGGAACAGATCAATCAGCCCCAGCATTTT.

CDR3 in amino acids: CSGMKGHSVYEQFF. For the CDR3, the DNA is TGCAGCGGAATGAAAGGACACTCGGTCTATGAGCAGTTCTTC. J is TRBJ2-1 and V is TRBV29-1; perhaps TRBD1 as D (5 bases). The CDR3 runs to 14 residues. Trimming took 7 bases from V and 8 from J, leaving 21 bases between them. Germline CDR1 reads SQVTM; CDR2 reads ANQGSEA.

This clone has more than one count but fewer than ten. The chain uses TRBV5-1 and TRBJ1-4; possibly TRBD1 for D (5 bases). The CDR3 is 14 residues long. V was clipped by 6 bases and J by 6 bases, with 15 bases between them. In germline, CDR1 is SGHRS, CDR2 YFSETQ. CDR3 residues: CASTGQGGDEKLFF. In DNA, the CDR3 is TGCGCCAGCACCGGACAAGGCGGCGATGAAAAACTGTTTTTT.

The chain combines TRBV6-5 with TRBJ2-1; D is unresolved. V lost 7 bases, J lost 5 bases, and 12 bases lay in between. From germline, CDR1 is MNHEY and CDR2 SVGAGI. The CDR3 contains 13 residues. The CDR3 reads CASMVNIDNEQFF. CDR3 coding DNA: TGTGCCAGCATGGTAAATATAGACAATGAGCAGTTCTTC.

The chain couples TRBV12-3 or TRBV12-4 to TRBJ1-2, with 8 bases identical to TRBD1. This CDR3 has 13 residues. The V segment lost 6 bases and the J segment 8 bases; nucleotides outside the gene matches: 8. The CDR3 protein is CASRDQGARGYTF. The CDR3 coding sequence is TGTGCCAGCAGAGATCAGGGGGCGCGGGGCTACACCTTC.

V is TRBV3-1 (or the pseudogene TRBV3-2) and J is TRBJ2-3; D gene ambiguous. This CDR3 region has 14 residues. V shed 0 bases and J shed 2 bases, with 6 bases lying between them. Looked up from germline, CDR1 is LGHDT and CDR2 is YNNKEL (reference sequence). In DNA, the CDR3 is TGTGCCAGCAGCCAAGATCCAGACACAGATACGCAGTATTTT. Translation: CASSQDPDTDTQYF.

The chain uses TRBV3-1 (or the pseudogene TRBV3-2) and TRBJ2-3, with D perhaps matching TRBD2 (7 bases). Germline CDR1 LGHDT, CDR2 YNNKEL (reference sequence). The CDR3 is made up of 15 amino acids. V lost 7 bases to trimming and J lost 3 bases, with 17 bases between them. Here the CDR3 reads CASKSRGGRTDTQYF. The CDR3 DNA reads TGTGCCAGCAAATCGAGGGGGGGCAGGACAGATACGCAGTATTTT.

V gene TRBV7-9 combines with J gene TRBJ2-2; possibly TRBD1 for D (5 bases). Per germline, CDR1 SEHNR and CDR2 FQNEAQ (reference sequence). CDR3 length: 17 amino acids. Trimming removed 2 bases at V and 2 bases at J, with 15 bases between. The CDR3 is CASSLRLRVNNTGELFF. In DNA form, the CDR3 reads TGTGCCAGCAGCTTAAGGCTCAGGGTCAATAACACCGGGGAGCTGTTTTTT.

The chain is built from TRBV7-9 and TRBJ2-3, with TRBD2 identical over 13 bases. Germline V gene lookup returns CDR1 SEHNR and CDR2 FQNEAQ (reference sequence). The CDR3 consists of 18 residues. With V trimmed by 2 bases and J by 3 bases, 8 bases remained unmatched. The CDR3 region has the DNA TGTGCCAGCAGCTTACCCACCACTAGCGGGAGGGGTACAGATACGCAGTATTTT. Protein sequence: CASSLPTTSGRGTDTQYF.

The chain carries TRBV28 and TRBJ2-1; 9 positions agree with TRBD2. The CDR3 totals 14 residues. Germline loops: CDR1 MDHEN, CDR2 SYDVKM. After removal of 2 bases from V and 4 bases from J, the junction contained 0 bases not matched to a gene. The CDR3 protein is CASSLLAGYNEQFF. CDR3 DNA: TGTGCCAGCAGTTTACTAGCGGGGTACAATGAGCAGTTCTTC.

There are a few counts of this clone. The CDR3 nucleotides read TGTGCCAGCAGCTCACAAAGCTATGGCTACACCTTC. It translates to CASSSQSYGYTF. The V gene is TRBV2, the J gene TRBJ1-2, with D uncertain. Trimming shortened V by 6 bases and J by 4 bases, and 9 bases separated the two germline ends. The CDR3 runs 12 residues. The germline gives CDR1 SNHLY, CDR2 FYNNEI.

The CDR3 spells CASSLLANEQFF. CDR3 nucleotide sequence: TGTGCCAGCAGCTTACTAGCGAATGAGCAGTTCTTC. The genes are TRBV7-9 and TRBJ2-1, with D possibly TRBD2 on 6 matching bases. V was shortened by 2 bases and J by 7 bases, with 6 bases between the two germline ends. The germline gives CDR1 SEHNR, CDR2 FQNEAQ (reference sequence). The length of the CDR3 is 12 residues.

The CDR3 region is CATSDSEAGRRYNEQFF. Written as DNA, the CDR3 is TGTGCCACCAGTGATTCTGAAGCGGGTAGGAGGTACAATGAGCAGTTCTTC. V usage is TRBV24-1 and J usage is TRBJ2-1; a weak D match, TRBD2 (6 bases). Trimming shortened V by 2 bases and J by 4 bases, and 17 bases separated the two germline ends. Germline CDR1 KGHDR, CDR2 SFDVKD. CDR3 length equals 17 residues.

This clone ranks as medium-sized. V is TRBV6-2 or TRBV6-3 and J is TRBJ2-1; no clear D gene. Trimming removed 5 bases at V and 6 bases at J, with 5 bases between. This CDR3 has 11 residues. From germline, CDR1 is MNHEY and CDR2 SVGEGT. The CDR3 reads CASSPSNEQFF. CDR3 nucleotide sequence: TGTGCCAGCAGTCCCAGCAATGAGCAGTTCTTC.

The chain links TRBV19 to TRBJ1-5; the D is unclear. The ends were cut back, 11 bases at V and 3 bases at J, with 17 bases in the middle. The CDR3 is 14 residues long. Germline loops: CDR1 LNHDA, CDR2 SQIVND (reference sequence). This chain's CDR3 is CAAAGNGNNQPQHF. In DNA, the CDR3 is TGTGCCGCCGCGGGTAATGGGAACAATCAGCCCCAGCATTTT.

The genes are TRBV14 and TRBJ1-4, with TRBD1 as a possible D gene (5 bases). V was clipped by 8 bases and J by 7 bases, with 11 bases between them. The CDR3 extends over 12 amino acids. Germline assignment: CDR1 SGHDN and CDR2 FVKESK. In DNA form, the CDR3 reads TGTGCCAGCGGGCAGGGAGGTGAAAAACTGTTTTTT. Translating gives CASGQGGEKLFF.

CDR3 in DNA: TGTGCCAGCGGGACAGGGACCCAAGAGACCCAGTACTTC. This sequence encodes CASGTGTQETQYF. The chain is built from TRBV7-7 and TRBJ2-5; 9 bases fit TRBD1. The length of the CDR3 is 13 residues. In germline, CDR1 is SSHAT, CDR2 FNYEAQ (reference sequence). V lost 8 bases and J lost 1; bases outside the gene matches: 2.

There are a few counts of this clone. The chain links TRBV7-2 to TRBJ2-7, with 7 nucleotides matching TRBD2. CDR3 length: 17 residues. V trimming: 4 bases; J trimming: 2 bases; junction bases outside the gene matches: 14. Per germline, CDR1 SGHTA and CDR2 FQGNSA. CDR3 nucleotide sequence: TGTGCCAGCAGCTATAAGTTGGGCGGGAGCGTCCCCTACGAGCAGTACTTC. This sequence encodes CASSYKLGGSVPYEQYF.

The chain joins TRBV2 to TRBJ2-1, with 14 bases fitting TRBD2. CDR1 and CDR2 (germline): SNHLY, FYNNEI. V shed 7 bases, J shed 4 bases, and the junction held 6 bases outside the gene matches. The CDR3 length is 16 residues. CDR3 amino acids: CASKTSGGGPYNEQFF. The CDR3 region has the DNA TGTGCCAGCAAGACTAGCGGGGGGGGTCCGTACAATGAGCAGTTCTTC.

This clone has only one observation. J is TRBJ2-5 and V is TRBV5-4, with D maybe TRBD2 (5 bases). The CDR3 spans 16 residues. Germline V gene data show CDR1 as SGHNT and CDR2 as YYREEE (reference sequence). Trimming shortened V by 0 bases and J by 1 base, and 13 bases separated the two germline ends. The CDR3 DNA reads TGTGCCAGCAGCTTGGGCCTCCTAGCCAGCCAAGAGACCCAGTACTTC. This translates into CASSLGLLASQETQYF.

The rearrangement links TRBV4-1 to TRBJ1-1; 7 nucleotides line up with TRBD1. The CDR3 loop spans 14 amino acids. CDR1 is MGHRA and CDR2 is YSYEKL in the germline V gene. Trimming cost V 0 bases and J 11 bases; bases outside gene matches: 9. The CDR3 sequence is CASSQDPGGDGAFF. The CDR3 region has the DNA TGCGCCAGCAGCCAAGATCCAGGGGGTGATGGGGCTTTCTTT.

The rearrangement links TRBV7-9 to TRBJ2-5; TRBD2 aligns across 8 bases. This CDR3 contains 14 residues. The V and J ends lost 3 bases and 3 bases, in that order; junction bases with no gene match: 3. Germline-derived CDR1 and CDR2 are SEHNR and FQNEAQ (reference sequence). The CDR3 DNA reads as TGTGCCAGCAGCTTTGTAGCGGGGAAAGAGACCCAGTACTTC. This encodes CASSFVAGKETQYF.

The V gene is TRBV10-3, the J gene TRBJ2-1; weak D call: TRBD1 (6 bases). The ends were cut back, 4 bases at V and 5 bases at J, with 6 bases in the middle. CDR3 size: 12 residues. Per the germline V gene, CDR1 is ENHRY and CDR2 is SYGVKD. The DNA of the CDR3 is TGTGCCATCAGTGGGGACAACAATGAGCAGTTCTTC. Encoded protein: CAISGDNNEQFF.

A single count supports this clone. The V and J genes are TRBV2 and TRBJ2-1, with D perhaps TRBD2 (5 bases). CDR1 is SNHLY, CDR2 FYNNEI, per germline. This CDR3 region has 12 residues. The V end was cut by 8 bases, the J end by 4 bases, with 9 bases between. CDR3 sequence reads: CASRGSYNEQFF. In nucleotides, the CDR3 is TGTGCCAGCCGGGGTAGTTACAATGAGCAGTTCTTC.

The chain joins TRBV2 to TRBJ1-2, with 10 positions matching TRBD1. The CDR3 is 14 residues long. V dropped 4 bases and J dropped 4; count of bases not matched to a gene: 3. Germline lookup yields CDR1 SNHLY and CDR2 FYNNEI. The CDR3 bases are TGTGCCAGCAGTGGACAGGGGGCAGGCTATGGCTACACCTTC. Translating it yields CASSGQGAGYGYTF.